The 22 T cell receptor beta chains reported below all come from one sample, sequenced in a study of cytomegalovirus exposure and HLA in healthy donors. A multiplex PCR was run with 60 Vbeta primers and 13 Jbeta primers. The repertoire was sequenced with immunoSEQ multiplex PCR; TCRdb's copy has only in-frame clones and lacks some. The sample lists tens of thousands of clones; 76% were seen once. The sequenced material came from PBMCs. These TCRs come from a male donor in good health and CMV-seronegative.

The DNA of the CDR3 is TGTGCCAGTAGTATAGATCGGGAACAGCTGAACACTGAAGCTTTCTTT. Protein product: CASSIDREQLNTEAFF. This chain connects TRBV19 to TRBJ1-1; the D is unclear. Trimming pared 0 bases from V and 0 bases from J, leaving 11 bases between. The CDR3 spans 16 residues. Germline V gene sequence: CDR1 LNHDA, CDR2 SQIVND (reference sequence).

The V and J genes are TRBV28 and TRBJ2-5; D gene unclear. The last part of the DNA fits TRBJ2-7 better; the J call may be wrong. The CDR3 sequence is 13 residues long. CDR1 is MDHEN, CDR2 SYDVKM, per germline. For the CDR3, the DNA is TGTGCCAGCAAGCACTCCCCTAGAAACGAGCAGTACTTC. Protein product: CASKHSPRNEQYF.

This clone was counted a single time. The chain carries TRBV19 and TRBJ1-5; TRBD1 matches at 7 bases. This CDR3 region has 16 residues. With V trimmed by 4 bases and J by 0 bases, 6 bases remained unmatched. Germline assignment: CDR1 LNHDA and CDR2 SQIVND (reference sequence). The CDR3 here is CASSRQGGYSNQPQHF. CDR3 nucleotide sequence: TGTGCCAGTAGTAGACAGGGAGGCTATAGCAATCAGCCCCAGCATTTT.

This clone occurred once. CDR3 bases: TGTGCCAGCAGTTACCGGACAGGGGGCGGTGGAAACACCATATATTTT. Residues: CASSYRTGGGGNTIYF. This chain joins TRBV6-5 and TRBJ1-3, with 11 positions matching TRBD1. Unmatched junction bases numbered 3, after V lost 2 bases and J lost 3 bases. CDR3 length equals 16 residues. Germline V gene data show CDR1 as MNHEY and CDR2 as SVGAGI.

This clone was seen a single time. The rearrangement links TRBV11-2 to TRBJ2-7, with D possibly TRBD1 on 5 matching bases. The V gene's germline CDR1 is SGHAT and CDR2 FQNNGV. This CDR3 has 14 amino acids. V was clipped by 3 bases and J by 0 bases, with 9 bases between them. The CDR3 here is CASSLQDISYEQYF. The CDR3 bases are TGTGCCAGCAGCTTGCAGGACATCTCCTACGAGCAGTACTTC.

The chain combines TRBV7-8 with TRBJ2-1; no reliable D call. V was clipped by 5 bases and J by 12 bases, with 11 bases between them. The CDR3 sequence is 11 residues long. CDR1 is SGHVS, CDR2 FQNEAQ, per germline. The CDR3 DNA reads TGTGCCAGCAGCCCCATGGGCCGGCAGTTCTTC. It translates to CASSPMGRQFF.

The chain carries TRBV28 and TRBJ2-2; D might be TRBD2 (5 bases). Per the germline V gene, CDR1 is MDHEN and CDR2 is SYDVKM. V was cut by 5 bases and J by 3 bases, with 10 bases left in between. The CDR3 runs to 14 residues. In DNA form, the CDR3 reads TGTGCCAGCAGTCTGGCGGGTGACACCGGGGAGCTGTTTTTT. It yields the protein CASSLAGDTGELFF.

The J gene is TRBJ1-2, the V gene TRBV10-3, with a tentative D call TRBD1 (5 bases). CDR3 length: 13 amino acids. CDR1 and CDR2 (germline): ENHRY, SYGVKD. Deletions cut 11 bases from V and 2 bases from J, with 15 bases between. The CDR3 loop is CAAGRVSNYGYTF. CDR3 coding DNA: TGTGCCGCTGGCAGGGTAAGCAACTATGGCTACACCTTC.

This clone was found a few times. The CDR3 DNA reads TGTGCCAGCAGGCGACAGGGGGCGAACTTATGGGGCCAAGAGACCCAGTACTTC. It codes for CASRRQGANLWGQETQYF. The rearrangement joins TRBV27 to TRBJ2-5; 10 nucleotides line up with TRBD1. CDR1 and CDR2 from the germline V gene are MNHEY and SMNVEV (reference sequence). V trimming: 6 bases; J trimming: 1 base; junction bases outside the gene matches: 14. The CDR3 length is 18 residues.

The chain joins TRBV18 to TRBJ1-6, with TRBD1 identical over 7 bases. CDR1 KGHSH and CDR2 LQKENI come from the germline V gene. The CDR3 spans 14 residues. J lost 6 bases, V lost 5 bases, and 4 bases had no gene match. The CDR3 DNA follows: TGTGCCAGCTCAGCGACAGGGTCTAATTCACCCCTCCACTTT. It yields the protein CASSATGSNSPLHF.

This clone has only one observation. V usage is TRBV7-6 and J usage is TRBJ1-3; D unresolved. Trimming removed 1 base at V and 5 bases at J, with 3 bases between. Germline-derived CDR1 and CDR2 are SGHVS and FNYEAQ. This CDR3 has 12 residues. In DNA form, the CDR3 reads TGTGCCAGCAGCTTAGACAGAAACACCATATATTTT. Amino acid sequence: CASSLDRNTIYF.

Many counts were recorded for this clone. J is TRBJ1-4 and V is TRBV5-6; D is uncertain. V was shortened by 7 bases and J by 12 bases, with 13 bases between the two germline ends. Germline V CDR1 and CDR2: SGHDT, YYEEEE. The CDR3 contains 11 residues. The chain's CDR3 is CASLKGEELFF. CDR3 bases: TGTGCCAGCCTTAAGGGAGAGGAACTGTTTTTT.

This clone was recorded a few times. The chain links TRBV6-1 to TRBJ1-2; 9 positions match TRBD1. Germline-derived CDR1 and CDR2 are MNHNS and SASEGT. V gave up 2 bases and J gave up 8 bases; unmatched junction bases: 3. This CDR3 has 13 amino acids. CDR3 amino acids: CASSEYRGRGYTF. The CDR3 DNA sequence: TGTGCCAGCAGTGAATACAGGGGGCGAGGCTACACCTTC.

The J gene is TRBJ2-1, the V gene TRBV7-2; 7 positions match TRBD2. Unmatched junction bases numbered 8, after V lost 2 bases and J lost 4 bases. Germline V gives CDR1 SGHTA, CDR2 FQGNSA. The CDR3 is 16 residues long. In nucleotides, the CDR3 is TGTGCCAGCAGCTTACGTGACGGGACTACTTACAATGAGCAGTTCTTC. This gives the protein CASSLRDGTTYNEQFF.

The V gene is TRBV9, the J gene TRBJ2-1; no clear D gene. V was trimmed by 0 bases and J by 1 base, leaving 11 bases between them. Germline CDR1 SGDLS, CDR2 YYNGEE. This CDR3 is built from 16 residues. The CDR3 nucleotides are TGTGCCAGCAGCGTAGTGGCGGTTAGGTCCTACAATGAGCAGTTCTTC. Its translation: CASSVVAVRSYNEQFF.

This clone showed up just once. The chain joins TRBV6-1 to TRBJ2-7, with 10 bases matching TRBD2. The CDR3 contains 17 residues. The ends lost 4 bases at V and 1 base at J; junction bases unmatched: 10. CDR1 MNHNS and CDR2 SASEGT come from the germline V gene. The CDR3 DNA reads TGTGCCAGCAGTGCGATTGGACTAGCGGACTATTCCTACGAGCAGTACTTC. Translated: CASSAIGLADYSYEQYF.

The chain uses TRBV5-1 and TRBJ1-4; 8 nucleotides align to TRBD1. Germline CDR1 is SGHRS and CDR2 is YFSETQ. The CDR3 has 19 residues. The junction had 14 bases not matched to a gene; V was cut back by 4 bases and J by 0 bases. DNA for the CDR3: TGCGCCAGCAGCCCCATATTAAACAGGGGGTGTTCAACTAATGAAAAACTGTTTTTT. This gives the protein CASSPILNRGCSTNEKLFF.

The chain recombines TRBV27 with TRBJ2-5; no definite D call. Per germline, CDR1 MNHEY and CDR2 SMNVEV (reference sequence). V lost 4 bases and J 2 bases, leaving 20 bases between the germline ends. The length of the CDR3 is 17 residues. CDR3 loop: CASSSSSEVQLQETQYF. The CDR3 DNA reads TGTGCCAGCAGTTCATCCTCCGAAGTCCAACTACAAGAGACCCAGTACTTC.

The CDR3 DNA reads as TGTGCCAGCAGCTTAACCCGTGGAGGCTTGGGGGAGACCCAGTACTTC. Residues: CASSLTRGGLGETQYF. V and J are TRBV7-2 and TRBJ2-5; possible D gene TRBD2, 5 bases. Between the trimmed V and J ends, which lost 2 bases and 5 bases, there was a span of 18 bases. The germline V gene has CDR1 SGHTA and CDR2 FQGNSA. The CDR3 loop spans 16 amino acids.

This clone was seen a few times. The chain links TRBV6-6 to TRBJ2-3, with 7 bases matching TRBD1. Unmatched junction bases numbered 8, after V lost 6 bases and J lost 2 bases. Germline V CDR1 and CDR2: MNHNY, SVGAGI (reference sequence). The CDR3 runs 15 residues. The CDR3 loop reads CASSLPRGLTDTQYF. CDR3 bases: TGTGCCAGCAGCCTCCCAAGGGGGCTCACAGATACGCAGTATTTT.

The rearrangement links TRBV5-4 to TRBJ1-1; tentative D call: TRBD1 (5 bases). Trimming pared 0 bases from V and 1 base from J, leaving 10 bases between. Germline CDR1 SGHNT, CDR2 YYREEE (reference sequence). The CDR3 runs to 15 residues. CDR3 nucleotides: TGTGCCAGCAGCTTGGGGCAGGGCAGGAACACTGAAGCTTTCTTT. Residues: CASSLGQGRNTEAFF.

This chain connects TRBV2 to TRBJ2-2; 9 bases line up with TRBD2. J gave up 4 bases and V 2 bases, and 2 bases lay outside the gene matches. The CDR3 has 15 amino acids. CDR1 is SNHLY, CDR2 FYNNEI, per germline. CDR3 nucleotide sequence: TGTGCCAGCAGTGAAAGGACTAGCGCCACCGGGGAGCTGTTTTTT. Translation: CASSERTSATGELFF. The variable domain in full, completed from reference TRBV2 and TRBJ2-2, reads EPEVTQTPSHQVTQMGQEVILRCVPISNHLYFYWYRQILGQKVEFLVSFYNNEISEKSEIFDDQFSVERPDGSNFTLKIRSTKLEDSAMYFCASSERTSATGELFFGEGSRLTVL.